These 30 T cell receptor beta chains came from one sample sequenced in a study of cytomegalovirus exposure and HLA in healthy donors. Primers included in the PCR were 60 Vbeta and 13 Jbeta primers. TCRdb's copy holds only in-frame clones and misses some; the assay was immunoSEQ multiplex PCR. The sample's table shows about 160,000 clones. Sequencing used PBMCs. The receptor source for this set is a woman aged 55-75 years in good health and CMV-seronegative.

The chain couples TRBV7-2 to TRBJ2-1; TRBD2 aligns across 13 bases. Trimming took 4 bases from V and 9 from J; bases not matched to a gene: 12. Germline assignment: CDR1 SGHTA and CDR2 FQGNSA. The CDR3 sequence is 17 residues long. The CDR3 bases are TGTGCCAGCAGCTCCCCCCAACTAGCGGGGGGGTTTAGTGAGCAGTTCTTC. This codes for CASSSPQLAGGFSEQFF.

This chain uses TRBV5-1 with TRBJ2-1, with 10 bases fitting TRBD2. CDR3 length equals 15 residues. The J segment lost 5 bases and the V segment lost 2 bases, leaving 4 bases of the junction unmatched. Looked up from germline, CDR1 is SGHRS and CDR2 is YFSETQ. The CDR3 sequence is CASSFRTSGNNEQFF. The CDR3 DNA is TGCGCCAGCAGCTTTCGGACTAGCGGAAACAATGAGCAGTTCTTC.

The V gene is TRBV19, the J gene TRBJ1-5, with unresolved D. V lost 4 bases and J lost 2, with 12 bases in between. In germline, CDR1 is LNHDA, CDR2 SQIVND (reference sequence). The CDR3 is made up of 15 amino acids. The CDR3: CASSRESGGNQPQHF. CDR3 coding DNA: TGTGCCAGTAGTAGGGAGTCCGGGGGCAATCAGCCCCAGCATTTT.

The rearrangement links TRBV7-3 to TRBJ1-1; D possibly corresponds to TRBD1 (5 bases). The CDR3 has 15 residues. Germline V gene data show CDR1 as SGHTA and CDR2 as FQGTGA. V was clipped by 2 bases and J by 1 base, with 11 bases between them. The CDR3 coding sequence is TGTGCCAGCAGCTTATTGGCAGGGCGGAACACTGAAGCTTTCTTT. It translates to CASSLLAGRNTEAFF.

V usage is TRBV18 and J usage is TRBJ1-2, with TRBD1 matching 9 bases. The germline V gene has CDR1 KGHSH and CDR2 LQKENI. Trimming cost V 1 base and J 6 bases; bases outside gene matches: 12. The CDR3 totals 17 residues. The CDR3 DNA follows: TGTGCCAGCTCACCACGACAGGGGGGTGACTTACTCCATGGCTACACCTTC. Amino acid sequence: CASSPRQGGDLLHGYTF. The full variable domain, in which reference TRBV18 and TRBJ1-2 provide the parts outside the CDR3, is NAGVMQNPRHLVRRRGQEARLRCSPMKGHSHVYWYRQLPEEGLKFMVYLQKENIIDESGMPKERFSAEFPKEGPSILRIQQVVRGDSAAYFCASSPRQGGDLLHGYTFGSGTRLTVV.

This chain joins TRBV7-2 and TRBJ1-6; perhaps TRBD1 as D (6 bases). The CDR3 spans 15 residues. V gave up 4 bases and J gave up 6 bases, with 13 bases separating them. Germline V CDR1 and CDR2: SGHTA, FQGNSA. CDR3 protein: CASSSLPQGNSPLHF. The CDR3 DNA follows: TGTGCCAGCAGCTCCCTTCCACAGGGTAATTCACCCCTCCACTTT. Together with reference TRBV7-2 and TRBJ1-6, the CDR3 gives the full variable domain: GAGVSQSPSNKVTEKGKDVELRCDPISGHTALYWYRQSLGQGLEFLIYFQGNSAPDKSGLPSDRFSAERTGGSVSTLTIQRTQQEDSAVYLCASSSLPQGNSPLHFGNGTRLTVT.

The V call is TRBV11-2, the J call TRBJ2-2, with 7 bases aligning to TRBD1. Germline loops: CDR1 SGHAT, CDR2 FQNNGV. J lost 1 base, V lost 2 bases, and 10 bases had no gene match. This CDR3 spans 18 amino acids. In DNA form, the CDR3 reads TGTGCCAGCAGCTTATACAGGGGAGAGCTTGGGAACACCGGGGAGCTGTTTTTT. This encodes CASSLYRGELGNTGELFF. The full variable domain, with the rest looked up from reference TRBV11-2 and TRBJ2-2, is EAGVAQSPRYKIIEKRQSVAFWCNPISGHATLYWYQQILGQGPKLLIQFQNNGVVDDSQLPKDRFSAERLKGVDSTLKIQPAKLEDSAVYLCASSLYRGELGNTGELFFGEGSRLTVL.

The chain's CDR3 is CASSSRSRTGELFF. CDR3 coding DNA: TGTGCCAGCAGCTCGCGGAGTCGCACCGGGGAGCTGTTTTTT. V gene TRBV7-2 combines with J gene TRBJ2-2; D is ambiguous. Germline values: CDR1 SGHTA, CDR2 FQGNSA. The CDR3 length is 14 residues. The ends were cut back, 4 bases at V and 4 bases at J, with 10 bases in the middle.

The V call is TRBV19, the J call TRBJ1-1, with D possibly matching TRBD1 (6 bases). The CDR3 covers 14 residues. Looked up from germline, CDR1 is LNHDA and CDR2 is SQIVND (reference sequence). V was clipped by 5 bases and J by 7 bases, with 17 bases between them. CDR3 DNA: TGTGCCAGTAGTCCCAGCCCCCGGACAGATGAAGCTTTCTTT. Translated: CASSPSPRTDEAFF.

This rearrangement joins TRBV11-1 to TRBJ2-3, with D possibly being TRBD1 (6 bases). Germline V lookup: CDR1 SGHAT, CDR2 FQDESV (reference sequence). The CDR3 is made up of 15 amino acids. Trimming took 3 bases from V and 5 from J, leaving 15 bases between them. The CDR3 DNA reads as TGTGCCAGCAGCTTCAACAGGGACAACGAAGATACGCAGTATTTT. As protein: CASSFNRDNEDTQYF.

This chain links TRBV6-4 with TRBJ2-2; D is ambiguous. Germline CDR1 and CDR2: MRHNA and SNTAGT. This CDR3 comprises 16 residues. Between the trimmed V and J ends, which lost 0 bases and 6 bases, there was a span of 14 bases. The CDR3 region has the DNA TGTGCCAGCAGTGACTCGATGCCTTACGGGTCCGGGGAGCTGTTTTTT. Translating it yields CASSDSMPYGSGELFF.

The rearrangement joins TRBV5-6 to TRBJ1-2, with unresolved D. CDR1 and CDR2 from the germline V gene are SGHDT and YYEEEE. Trimming removed 0 bases at V and 7 bases at J, with 13 bases between. The CDR3 consists of 14 residues. The CDR3 DNA reads as TGTGCCAGCAGCTTGGACGGAGCGGGCCGTGGCTACACCTTC. Its protein is CASSLDGAGRGYTF.

The J gene is TRBJ2-7, the V gene TRBV6-5; a weak D match, TRBD2 (5 bases). Germline CDR1 reads MNHEY; CDR2 reads SVGAGI. The CDR3 sequence is 14 residues long. The ends were cut back, 5 bases at V and 0 bases at J, with 11 bases in the middle. Written as DNA, the CDR3 is TGTGCCAGCAGTCAAGGGAGCCTCTCCTACGAGCAGTACTTC. Its translation: CASSQGSLSYEQYF.

The V call is TRBV7-6, the J call TRBJ2-7, with TRBD1 matching over 8 bases. CDR1 SGHVS and CDR2 FNYEAQ come from the germline V gene. The junction had 8 bases not matched to a gene; V was cut back by 3 bases and J by 4 bases. The CDR3 spans 15 residues. The CDR3 DNA reads TGTGCCAGCAGCTTTGGGACAGGAGGCCCATACGAGCAGTACTTC. Protein: CASSFGTGGPYEQYF.

The chain employs TRBV5-1 and TRBJ2-2; D unresolved. Trimming pared 1 base from V and 9 bases from J, leaving 16 bases between. Germline CDR1 and CDR2: SGHRS and YFSETQ. The CDR3 has 15 amino acids. CDR3 bases: TGCGCCAGCAGCTTGAGTGCCTCGGAGCGCCGGGAGCTGTTTTTT. As protein: CASSLSASERRELFF.

This chain uses TRBV11-2 with TRBJ2-4, with a possible D match to TRBD1 (6 bases). The V end lost 5 bases, the J end lost 8 bases, and 13 bases lay between the germline ends. This CDR3 comprises 13 residues. Germline lookup yields CDR1 SGHAT and CDR2 FQNNGV. Here the CDR3 DNA reads TGTGCCAGCAGCAGCCACAGGGAAGACATTCAGTACTTC. Its protein product is CASSSHREDIQYF. The whole variable domain, remainder taken from reference TRBV11-2 and TRBJ2-4, is EAGVAQSPRYKIIEKRQSVAFWCNPISGHATLYWYQQILGQGPKLLIQFQNNGVVDDSQLPKDRFSAERLKGVDSTLKIQPAKLEDSAVYLCASSSHREDIQYFGAGTRLSVL.

This chain uses TRBV30 with TRBJ1-6; 7 nucleotides agree with TRBD1. The CDR3 runs 15 residues. CDR1 is GTSNPN and CDR2 is SVGIG in the germline V gene (reference sequence). V lost 0 bases to trimming and J lost 7 bases; unmatched junction nucleotides: 6. The CDR3 sequence is CAWSVVDRTNSPLHF. CDR3 coding DNA: TGTGCCTGGAGTGTAGTGGACAGGACAAATTCACCCCTCCACTTT.

The rearrangement links TRBV7-3 to TRBJ2-2, with a possible D match to TRBD1 (6 bases). The CDR3 extends over 14 amino acids. Germline lookup yields CDR1 SGHTA and CDR2 FQGTGA. V shed 7 bases and J shed 7 bases, with 16 bases lying between them. The CDR3 reads CASTPVGAGGELFF. In DNA form, the CDR3 reads TGTGCCAGCACCCCGGTGGGGGCTGGCGGGGAGCTGTTTTTT.

The chain joins TRBV20-1 to TRBJ2-7; D gene unclear. Germline V gene data show CDR1 as DFQATT and CDR2 as SNEGSKA (reference sequence). This CDR3 is 11 amino acids long. The germline V and J ends were trimmed by 3 bases and 4 bases, with 7 bases remaining between them. DNA for the CDR3: TGCAGTGCTAGGACACAGTACGAGCAGTACTTC. Amino acid sequence: CSARTQYEQYF.

V and J are TRBV27 and TRBJ1-5, with a weak D call TRBD1 (6 bases). The CDR3 runs to 15 residues. V was shortened by 2 bases and J by 6 bases, with 14 bases between the two germline ends. CDR1 MNHEY and CDR2 SMNVEV come from the germline V gene (reference sequence). The CDR3 loop reads CASSLGAGAGQPQHF. The CDR3 bases are TGTGCCAGCAGTTTAGGCGCAGGGGCAGGTCAGCCCCAGCATTTT.

This sequence joins TRBV5-1 and TRBJ2-7, with 8 nucleotides matching TRBD1. Germline CDR1 SGHRS, CDR2 YFSETQ. The CDR3 loop spans 14 amino acids. The J segment lost 3 bases and the V segment lost 4 bases, leaving 6 bases of the junction unmatched. CDR3 region: CASSPAGQDYEQYF. CDR3 nucleotides: TGCGCCAGCAGCCCGGCGGGACAGGACTACGAGCAGTACTTC. The full variable domain, rest sourced from reference TRBV5-1 and TRBJ2-7, is KAGVTQTPRYLIKTRGQQVTLSCSPISGHRSVSWYQQTPGQGLQFLFEYFSETQRNKGNFPGRFSGRQFSNSRSEMNVSTLELGDSALYLCASSPAGQDYEQYFGPGTRLTVT.

The chain carries TRBV2 and TRBJ2-7, with TRBD1 identical over 7 bases. There are 17 residues in the CDR3. The germline CDR1 and CDR2 sequences are SNHLY and FYNNEI. V shed 2 bases, J shed 0 bases, and the junction held 10 bases outside the gene matches. The DNA of the CDR3 is TGTGCCAGCAGTGAAAGGACACAGGGGTTTATCTCCTACGAGCAGTACTTC. It encodes CASSERTQGFISYEQYF.

The V and J genes are TRBV10-3 and TRBJ2-3; no definite D call. Germline V lookup: CDR1 ENHRY, CDR2 SYGVKD. This CDR3 spans 13 amino acids. The germline V and J ends were trimmed by 4 bases and 1 base, with 6 bases remaining between them. The CDR3 region is CAISGPGTDTQYF. The CDR3 DNA reads TGTGCCATCAGTGGGCCCGGCACAGATACGCAGTATTTT.

This chain uses TRBV20-1 with TRBJ1-1; D call uncertain. Germline assignment: CDR1 DFQATT and CDR2 SNEGSKA (reference sequence). This CDR3 has 11 residues. Deletions cut 3 bases from V and 8 bases from J, with 10 bases between. Here the CDR3 reads CSARNYDEAFF. CDR3 nucleotides: TGCAGTGCTAGGAACTACGACGAAGCTTTCTTT.

V and J are TRBV27 and TRBJ1-1; possible D gene TRBD1, 5 bases. CDR3 length: 15 residues. V shed 0 bases and J shed 6 bases, with 14 bases lying between them. Germline V gene data show CDR1 as MNHEY and CDR2 as SMNVEV (reference sequence). The CDR3 coding sequence is TGTGCCAGCAGTTTATCCCAGGGAAGCAGTTCTGAAGCTTTCTTT. Its translation is CASSLSQGSSSEAFF.

V gene TRBV5-1 combines with J gene TRBJ2-1, with D maybe TRBD2 (6 bases). Trimming left V 0 bases short and J 7 bases short, with 17 bases between. In germline, CDR1 is SGHRS, CDR2 YFSETQ. CDR3 length equals 16 residues. For the CDR3, the DNA is TGCGCCAGCAGCTTGGCCGCGGGAATACTTGGGAATGAGCAGTTCTTC. It specifies CASSLAAGILGNEQFF.

This chain connects TRBV5-1 to TRBJ2-7, with 13 nucleotides matching TRBD2. V was clipped by 4 bases and J by 4 bases; unmatched bases: 5. The CDR3 is made up of 15 amino acids. Looked up from germline, CDR1 is SGHRS and CDR2 is YFSETQ. CDR3 bases: TGCGCCAGCAGCCCGACTAGCGGGGGGTTGTACGAGCAGTACTTC. Translating it yields CASSPTSGGLYEQYF.

This chain links TRBV18 with TRBJ2-5; D might be TRBD2 (5 bases). V lost 5 bases and J lost 2, with 12 bases in between. Germline values: CDR1 KGHSH, CDR2 LQKENI. The CDR3 length is 14 residues. The CDR3 loop is CASSTTAVQETQYF. The CDR3 DNA reads as TGTGCCAGCTCAACAACAGCGGTACAAGAGACCCAGTACTTC. The variable domain in full, completed from reference TRBV18 and TRBJ2-5, reads NAGVMQNPRHLVRRRGQEARLRCSPMKGHSHVYWYRQLPEEGLKFMVYLQKENIIDESGMPKERFSAEFPKEGPSILRIQQVVRGDSAAYFCASSTTAVQETQYFGPGTRLLVL.

The chain links TRBV7-6 to TRBJ2-1; 13 bases are shared with TRBD2. CDR3 size: 15 residues. Germline CDR1 is SGHVS and CDR2 is FNYEAQ. V dropped 3 bases and J dropped 9; count of bases not matched to a gene: 5. The CDR3 sequence is CASSFGLAGVGEQFF. DNA of the CDR3: TGTGCCAGCAGCTTTGGACTAGCGGGAGTTGGTGAGCAGTTCTTC.

The chain is built from TRBV9 and TRBJ2-5; 8 nucleotides agree with TRBD2. J gave up 1 base and V 2 bases, and 1 base lay outside the gene matches. Germline V gene lookup returns CDR1 SGDLS and CDR2 YYNGEE. The CDR3 runs 14 residues. CDR3 DNA: TGTGCCAGCAGCGTTCTAGCGGGCCAAGAGACCCAGTACTTC. It encodes CASSVLAGQETQYF.